This TCR beta chain is from a study of regulatory T cells in long-lasting Graves disease. According to the study, TCR beta libraries were built with iRepertoire HTBI primers and CDR3-region Arm-PCR. As processed by the authors: From all samples, identification returned approximately 15 TRBJ and approximately 67 TRBV segments. TCRdb independently ran MiXCR on the multiplex PCR reads; one entry per CDR3 protein. Clone size and V and J calls follow TCRdb, not the original study. The table shows a few hundred thousand distinct CDR3 sequences, with 15% occurring only once. The time point denotes: newly diagnosed GD, antithyroid drugs for less than 3 months. From PBMCs, RNA was extracted and then used to make the TCR library. Patients with Graves' disease were diagnosed by American Thyroid Association guidelines. Collection of peripheral blood (nine milliliters) was done using EDTA tubes. In its sample, this clonotype was seen many times. Its antigen is unidentified.

Study-level points and caveats: Under persistent disease, TRBV28, TRBJ1-2 and TRBJ2-5 were used preferentially.

V was cut by 5 bases and J by 4 bases, with 11 bases left in between. The CDR3 consists of 13 residues. Germline V gene lookup returns CDR1 MDHEN and CDR2 SYDVKM. The same data also contributed to another study, on T cells in Graves' hyperthyroidism and ophthalmopathy.

The chain recombines TRBV28 with TRBJ2-5; tentatively, D is TRBD2 (5 bases). This sequence originates from a woman between 40 and 55 years old with Graves disease. Sequencing was performed on peripheral blood mononuclear cells (PBMCs), taken at new diagnosis, from a patient treated with antithyroid drugs. In DNA form, the CDR3 reads TGTGCCAGCAGTCCCGGGATGGGAGAGACCCAGTACTTC. Translation: CASSPGMGETQYF.